The TCR beta chain described here comes from a study of T-cell reconstitution after alpha-beta-depleted transplantation in children. Study-wide results and limits: Recipient T cells and thymic progenitors that survived gave rise to the high TCRbeta diversity observed at day 60 in some patients. At the one-year point after transplant, T-cell counts and TCRbeta diversity were found to come mostly from T cells that had been newly produced. Reportedly, only several hundred clones from non-depleted graft cells drove alpha-beta T-cell counts at about two months.

Researchers prepared the TCRbeta library using unique molecular identifiers, the study reports. TCRdb re-called the PCR reads with MiXCR, one entry per CDR3 protein. The profile shows 330,000 or so distinct CDR3 sequences, about 9.5% of them singletons. This clonotype was counted ten times or more. What it recognizes is unknown. V dropped 10 bases and J dropped 0 bases, with 15 bases sitting between them. Per germline, CDR1 SNHLY and CDR2 FYNNEI. The CDR3 covers 14 residues. The sequence was obtained from a boy under three years old with acute myeloid leukemia, due to receive a stem cell transplant. The chain combines TRBV2 with TRBJ1-2, with D perhaps matching TRBD1 (5 bases). The sample was PBMCs, taken before TCRalphabeta/CD19-depleted stem cell transplant. The CDR3 sequence: CANFPGTSNYGYTF. In DNA form, the CDR3 reads TGTGCCAATTTTCCCGGGACTTCTAACTATGGCTACACCTTC.